This T cell receptor (beta chain) was observed in a study of cytomegalovirus exposure and HLA in healthy donors. As for the study in general: It was reported in a later analysis that the same platform had been used for the approximately 110 validation repertoires as for the roughly 670 first-cohort repertoires. Study-wide findings and caveats: According to a subsequent analysis, TCR clusters from the first cohort were inclined to appear together in the roughly 120 validation repertoires. A few of the chains that were CMV-associated were confirmed in vitro to be specific for CMV antigens. TCR beta chains numbering about 160 were designated cytomegalovirus-associated.

The CDR3 length is 15 residues. The J segment lost 4 bases and the V segment lost 5 bases, leaving 7 bases of the junction unmatched. The germline V gene has CDR1 SEHNR and CDR2 FQNEAQ (reference sequence). Generated by immunoSEQ multiplex PCR, the TCRdb table keeps only in-frame clones and is missing some. This table holds roughly 260,000 clones, about 83% found once. Of note for this clone: No antigen is known for it.

V gene TRBV7-9 combines with J gene TRBJ2-7; 11 bases are a match to TRBD2. The sequence was collected from a young man in good health and CMV-seronegative. The sequencing sample was made of PBMCs. CDR3: CASSLTSGGDYEQYF. CDR3 sequence (DNA): TGTGCCAGCAGCCTTACTAGCGGGGGCGATTACGAGCAGTACTTC.